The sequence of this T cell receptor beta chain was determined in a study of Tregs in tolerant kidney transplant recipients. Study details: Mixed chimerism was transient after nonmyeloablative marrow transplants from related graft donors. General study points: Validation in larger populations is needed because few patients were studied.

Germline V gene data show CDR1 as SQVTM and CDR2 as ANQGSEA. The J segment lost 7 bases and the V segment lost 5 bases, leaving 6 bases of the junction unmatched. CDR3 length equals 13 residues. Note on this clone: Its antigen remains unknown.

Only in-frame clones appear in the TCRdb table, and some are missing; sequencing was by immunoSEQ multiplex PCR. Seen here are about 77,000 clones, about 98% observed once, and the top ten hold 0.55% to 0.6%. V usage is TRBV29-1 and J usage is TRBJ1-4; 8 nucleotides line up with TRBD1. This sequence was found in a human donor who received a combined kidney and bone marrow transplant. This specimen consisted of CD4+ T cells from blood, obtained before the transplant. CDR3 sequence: CSVSDRAGEKLFF. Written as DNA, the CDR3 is TGCAGCGTTTCGGACAGGGCAGGTGAAAAACTGTTTTTT.